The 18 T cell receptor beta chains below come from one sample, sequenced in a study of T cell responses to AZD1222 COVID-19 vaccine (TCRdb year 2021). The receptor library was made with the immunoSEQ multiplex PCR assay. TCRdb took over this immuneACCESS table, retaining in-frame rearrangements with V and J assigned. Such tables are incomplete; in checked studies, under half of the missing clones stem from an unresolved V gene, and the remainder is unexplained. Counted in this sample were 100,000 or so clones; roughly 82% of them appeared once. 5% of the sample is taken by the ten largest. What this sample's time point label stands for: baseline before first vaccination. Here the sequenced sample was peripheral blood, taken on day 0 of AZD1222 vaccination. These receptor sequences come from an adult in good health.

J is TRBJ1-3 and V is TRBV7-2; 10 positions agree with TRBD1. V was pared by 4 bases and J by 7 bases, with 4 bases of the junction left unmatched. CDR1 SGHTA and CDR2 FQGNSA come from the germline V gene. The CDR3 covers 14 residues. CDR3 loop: CASSSQGQGNTIYF. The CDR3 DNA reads TGTGCCAGCAGCTCCCAGGGACAGGGGAACACCATATATTTT.

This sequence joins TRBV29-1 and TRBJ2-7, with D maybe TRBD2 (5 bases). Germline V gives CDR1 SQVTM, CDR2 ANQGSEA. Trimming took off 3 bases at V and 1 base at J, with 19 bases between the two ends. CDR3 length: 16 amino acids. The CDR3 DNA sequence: TGCAGCGTTGAGGGTGAGGTTGGGAGAGATTCCTACGAGCAGTACTTC. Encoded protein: CSVEGEVGRDSYEQYF.

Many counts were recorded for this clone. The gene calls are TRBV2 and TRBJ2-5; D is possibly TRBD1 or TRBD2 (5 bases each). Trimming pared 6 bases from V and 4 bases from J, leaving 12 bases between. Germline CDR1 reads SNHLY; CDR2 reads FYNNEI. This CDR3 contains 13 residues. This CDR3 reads CASRVGVRETQYF. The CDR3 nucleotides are TGTGCCAGCAGGGTGGGGGTACGAGAGACCCAGTACTTC.

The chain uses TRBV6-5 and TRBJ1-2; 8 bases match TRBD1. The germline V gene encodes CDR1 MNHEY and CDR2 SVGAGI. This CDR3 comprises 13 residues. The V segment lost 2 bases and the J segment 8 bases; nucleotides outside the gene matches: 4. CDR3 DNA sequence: TGTGCCAGCAGTTACACGACAGGGGTAGGCTACACCTTC. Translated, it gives CASSYTTGVGYTF.

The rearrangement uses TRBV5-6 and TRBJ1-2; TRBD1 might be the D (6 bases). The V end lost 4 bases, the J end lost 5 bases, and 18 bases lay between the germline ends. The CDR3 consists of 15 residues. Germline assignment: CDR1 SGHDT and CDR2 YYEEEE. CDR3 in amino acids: CASSRRSRGGYGYTF. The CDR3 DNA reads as TGTGCCAGCAGCCGACGTAGCAGGGGAGGATATGGCTACACCTTC. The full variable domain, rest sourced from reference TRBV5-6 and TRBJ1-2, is DAGVTQSPTHLIKTRGQQVTLRCSPKSGHDTVSWYQQALGQGPQFIFQYYEEEERQRGNFPDRFSGHQFPNYSSELNVNALLLGDSALYLCASSRRSRGGYGYTFGSGTRLTVV.

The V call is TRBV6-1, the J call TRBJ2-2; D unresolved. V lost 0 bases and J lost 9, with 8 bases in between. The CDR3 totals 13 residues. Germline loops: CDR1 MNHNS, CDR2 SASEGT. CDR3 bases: TGTGCCAGCAGTGAAGCCCCAATCCGGGAGCTGTTTTTT. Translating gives CASSEAPIRELFF.

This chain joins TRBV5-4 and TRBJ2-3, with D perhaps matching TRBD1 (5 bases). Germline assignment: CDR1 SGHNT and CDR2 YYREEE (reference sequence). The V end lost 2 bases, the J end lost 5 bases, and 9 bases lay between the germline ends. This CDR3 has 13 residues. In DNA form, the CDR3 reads TGTGCCAGCAGCTTAAGGGGTAGAGATACGCAGTATTTT. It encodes CASSLRGRDTQYF.

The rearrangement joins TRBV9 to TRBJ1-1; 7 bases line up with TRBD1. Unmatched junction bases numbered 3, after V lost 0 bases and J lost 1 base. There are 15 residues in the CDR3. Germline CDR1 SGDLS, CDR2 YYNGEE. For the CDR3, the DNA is TGTGCCAGCAGCGTAGCCGGGACAGCGAACACTGAAGCTTTCTTT. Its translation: CASSVAGTANTEAFF.

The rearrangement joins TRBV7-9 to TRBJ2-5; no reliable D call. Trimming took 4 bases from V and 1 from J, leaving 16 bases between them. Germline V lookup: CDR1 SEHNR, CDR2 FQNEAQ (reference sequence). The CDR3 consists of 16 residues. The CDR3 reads CASSSPGRLIQETQYF. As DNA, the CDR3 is TGTGCCAGCAGCTCCCCGGGCAGGTTAATCCAAGAGACCCAGTACTTC.

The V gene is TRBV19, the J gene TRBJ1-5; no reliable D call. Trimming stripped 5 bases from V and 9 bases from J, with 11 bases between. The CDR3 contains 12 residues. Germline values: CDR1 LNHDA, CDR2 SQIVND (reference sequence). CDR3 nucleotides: TGTGCCAGTAGTGTGGGTCCAGTGCCCCAGCATTTT. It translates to CASSVGPVPQHF. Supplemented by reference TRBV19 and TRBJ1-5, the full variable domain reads DGGITQSPKYLFRKEGQNVTLSCEQNLNHDAMYWYRQDPGQGLRLIYYSQIVNDFQKGDIAEGYSVSREKKESFPLTVTSAQKNPTAFYLCASSVGPVPQHFGDGTRLSIL.

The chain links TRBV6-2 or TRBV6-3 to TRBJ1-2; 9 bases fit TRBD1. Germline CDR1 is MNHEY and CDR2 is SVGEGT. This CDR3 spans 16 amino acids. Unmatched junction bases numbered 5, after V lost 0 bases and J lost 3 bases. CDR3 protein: CASSYSKDRGDYGYTF. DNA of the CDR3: TGTGCCAGCAGTTACTCTAAGGACAGGGGAGACTATGGCTACACCTTC.

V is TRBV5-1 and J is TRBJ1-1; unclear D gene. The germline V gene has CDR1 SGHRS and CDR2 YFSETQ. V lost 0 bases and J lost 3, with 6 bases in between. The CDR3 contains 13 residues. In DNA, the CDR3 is TGCGCCAGCAGCTTGGGCGACGACACTGAAGCTTTCTTT. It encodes CASSLGDDTEAFF.

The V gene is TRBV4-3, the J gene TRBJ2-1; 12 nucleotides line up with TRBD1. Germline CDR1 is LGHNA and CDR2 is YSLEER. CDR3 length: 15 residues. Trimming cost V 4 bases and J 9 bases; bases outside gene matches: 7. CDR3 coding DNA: TGCGCCAGCAGCCCTCGGGACAGGGGGCTTGGTGAGCAGTTCTTC. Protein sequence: CASSPRDRGLGEQFF.

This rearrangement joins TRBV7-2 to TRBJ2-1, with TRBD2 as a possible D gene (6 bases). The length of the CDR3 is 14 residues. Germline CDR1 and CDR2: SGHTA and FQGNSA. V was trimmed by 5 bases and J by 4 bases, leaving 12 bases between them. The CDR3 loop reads CASSQNAGYNEQFF. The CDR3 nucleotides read TGTGCCAGCAGCCAAAATGCGGGGTACAATGAGCAGTTCTTC. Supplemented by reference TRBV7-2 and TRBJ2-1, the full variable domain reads GAGVSQSPSNKVTEKGKDVELRCDPISGHTALYWYRQSLGQGLEFLIYFQGNSAPDKSGLPSDRFSAERTGGSVSTLTIQRTQQEDSAVYLCASSQNAGYNEQFFGPGTRLTVL.

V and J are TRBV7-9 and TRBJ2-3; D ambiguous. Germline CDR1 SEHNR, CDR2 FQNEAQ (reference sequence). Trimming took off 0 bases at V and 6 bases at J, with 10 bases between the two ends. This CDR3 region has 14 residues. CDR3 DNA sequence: TGTGCCAGCAGCTTAGCCCACATAACTGATACGCAGTATTTT. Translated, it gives CASSLAHITDTQYF.

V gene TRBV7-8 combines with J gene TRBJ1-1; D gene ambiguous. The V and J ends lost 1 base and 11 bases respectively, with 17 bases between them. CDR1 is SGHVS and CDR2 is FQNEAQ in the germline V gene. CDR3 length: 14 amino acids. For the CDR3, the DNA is TGTGCCAGCAGCTTAGTCCTGGGTTATGAGGTGGCTTTCTTT. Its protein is CASSLVLGYEVAFF.

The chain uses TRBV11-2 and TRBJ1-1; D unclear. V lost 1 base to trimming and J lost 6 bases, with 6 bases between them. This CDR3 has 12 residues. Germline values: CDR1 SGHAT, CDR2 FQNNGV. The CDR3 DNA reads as TGTGCCAGCAGCTTAGTTATTGCTGAAGCTTTCTTT. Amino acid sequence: CASSLVIAEAFF.

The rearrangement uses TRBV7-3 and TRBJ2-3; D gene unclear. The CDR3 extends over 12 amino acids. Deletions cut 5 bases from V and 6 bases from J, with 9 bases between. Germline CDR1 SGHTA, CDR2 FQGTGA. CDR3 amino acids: CASSPSVDTQYF. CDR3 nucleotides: TGTGCCAGCAGCCCCTCGGTCGATACGCAGTATTTT.